This T cell receptor beta chain is drawn from a study of vaccination effects on CD4 cells after COVID-19. Study-level findings and limits: Whether induced by infection or by vaccine, clones showed marked clonal contraction late after vaccination.

TCRdb's copy holds only in-frame clones and misses some; the assay was immunoSEQ multiplex PCR. This sample has 25,000 to 35,000 clones, with roughly 63% found just once. The V end lost 3 bases, the J end lost 2 bases, and 13 bases lay between the germline ends. Per the germline V gene, CDR1 is SGHNT and CDR2 is YYREEE (reference sequence). CDR3 length: 15 amino acids. Concerning this clone itself: The antigen is undetermined.

Antigen-specific CD4+ T cells were expanded with viral peptide pools in the ViraFEST assay before sequencing. CD4+ T cells were isolated after 10 days of culture. Researchers swapped half the medium for IL-2 medium on both days 3 and 7. The V and J genes are TRBV5-4 and TRBJ2-3; D not certain. This material consisted of CD4+ T cells from PBMCs cultured with HCoV-229E spike peptides, taken before COVID-19 vaccination. The TCR comes from a human donor who received a COVID-19 vaccine. The CDR3 spells CASSSEKAFTDTQYF. As DNA, the CDR3 is TGTGCCAGCAGCTCCGAGAAGGCATTCACAGATACGCAGTATTTT.